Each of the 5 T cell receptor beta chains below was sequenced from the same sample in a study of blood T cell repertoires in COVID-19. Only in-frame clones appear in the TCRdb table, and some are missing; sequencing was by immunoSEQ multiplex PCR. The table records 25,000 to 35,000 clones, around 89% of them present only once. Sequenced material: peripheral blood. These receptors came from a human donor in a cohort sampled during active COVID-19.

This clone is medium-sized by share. The CDR3 DNA reads as TGTGCCATCAGTGACCCGCTAGGGGGCACAGATACGCAGTATTTT. This sequence encodes CAISDPLGGTDTQYF. V is TRBV10-3 and J is TRBJ2-3, with a tentative D call TRBD1 (5 bases). CDR1 is ENHRY and CDR2 is SYGVKD in the germline V gene. The CDR3 sequence is 15 residues long. Trimming left V 3 bases short and J 1 base short, with 11 bases between.

This CDR3 is CASSLGRSKTSPLHF. In DNA, the CDR3 is TGTGCCAGCAGCTTGGGCCGTTCTAAAACTTCACCCCTCCACTTT. The rearrangement uses TRBV5-4 and TRBJ1-6; D remains unclear. This CDR3 spans 15 amino acids. V lost 0 bases and J lost 9, with 13 bases in between. Germline V gene lookup returns CDR1 SGHNT and CDR2 YYREEE (reference sequence).

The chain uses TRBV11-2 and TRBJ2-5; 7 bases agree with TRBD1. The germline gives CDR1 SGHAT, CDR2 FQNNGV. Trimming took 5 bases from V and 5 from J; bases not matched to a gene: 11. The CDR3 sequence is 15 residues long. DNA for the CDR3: TGTGCCAGCAGCCGGACAGGCGTCGTCGGCGAGACCCAGTACTTC. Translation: CASSRTGVVGETQYF.

The CDR3 sequence is CASSISGTGYQPQHF. The CDR3, as DNA: TGTGCCAGTAGTATCTCCGGGACAGGGTATCAGCCCCAGCATTTT. This sequence joins TRBV19 and TRBJ1-5; 9 nucleotides match TRBD1. V shed 3 bases, J shed 5 bases, and the junction held 5 bases outside the gene matches. Looked up from germline, CDR1 is LNHDA and CDR2 is SQIVND (reference sequence). CDR3 length: 15 amino acids. The variable domain in full, completed from reference TRBV19 and TRBJ1-5, reads DGGITQSPKYLFRKEGQNVTLSCEQNLNHDAMYWYRQDPGQGLRLIYYSQIVNDFQKGDIAEGYSVSREKKESFPLTVTSAQKNPTAFYLCASSISGTGYQPQHFGDGTRLSIL.

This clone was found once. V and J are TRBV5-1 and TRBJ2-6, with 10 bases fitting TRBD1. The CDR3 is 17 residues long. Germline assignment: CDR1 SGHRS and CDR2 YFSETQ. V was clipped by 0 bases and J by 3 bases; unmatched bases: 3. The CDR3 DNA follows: TGCGCCAGCAGCTTGGAGACAGGGGGCATTGGGGCCAACGTCCTGACTTTC. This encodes CASSLETGGIGANVLTF.